This T cell receptor beta chain originates from a study of CD8+CD57+ T cells in acquired aplastic anemia (dated by TCRdb to 2017 to 2018). At the level of the whole study: Extracted DNA from sorted CD4+ and CD8+ cells averaged about 2.9 ug, ranging from roughly 0.17 to 27.4 ug.

Overall study results and their limits: No significant difference in CD8+ Simpson's diversity was found between patients and healthy controls (P=0.060). About 30 CD8+ CDR3 sequences were found in both patients and controls but appeared to be highly expressed in patients and within the immunodominant clones of the patients.

TCR beta VDJ combination and CDR3 sequence profiling used genomic DNA as the template. TCR repertoire sequencing was run on an Illumina HiSeq 2000. Per the source publication's procedure: TRBV/TRBJ rearrangement plots, CDR3 size and DJ length profiles, and Simpson's diversity index were used to evaluate the repertoires. The most abundant DNA sequence in the deep sequencing data was taken as the immunodominant clone. CDR3 amino acid sequences were checked for sharing across subjects and were also compared against the VDJdb database and published repertoires. TCRdb applied fastp at Q25 and MiXCR to the public reads, then kept only in-frame beta chains. Each entry merges the rows of one CDR3 protein and shows their most common DNA and genes. The V and J calls here are based on TCRdb, not the publication. This sample comprises approximately 200,000 distinct CDR3 sequences, 64% of them detected only once. The ten largest account for roughly 50% of the sample.

Sequences SNHLY (CDR1) and FYNNEI (CDR2) are obtained from the germline V gene. Reading from cysteine to phenylalanine, the CDR3 counts 14 amino acids. CDR3 DNA only is kept here, 42 bases in frame from base 1. Deletion took 4 bases off V and 1 base off J, with a span of 10 bases between the germline ends. Concerning this clonotype: Its specific antigen is unknown. Base qualities were left out, and no much larger clone turns up one base away.

TCR repertoires of sorted CD4+ and CD8+ blood T cells from severe aplastic anemia patients and healthy subjects were deep-sequenced in the study. Ficoll-Paque density gradient centrifugation was used to isolate peripheral blood mononuclear cells. Before DNA extraction, CD4+ and CD8+ T cells were sorted by FACS or by magnetic beads. The material sequenced was sorted CD4+, CD8+, or CD8+CD57+ T cells (not recorded which) from PBMCs. The sequence was obtained from a human donor with severe aplastic anemia or a healthy control (not recorded which). This receptor chain uses TRBV2 and TRBJ1-1, and TRBD1 may be the D gene, going by 6 matching bases. CDR3 sequence: CASSAPTGNTEAFF. Here is the DNA: TGTGCCAGCAGTGCGCCGACAGGGAACACTGAAGCTTTCTTT.